This entry concerns a single TCR beta chain. The primer mix had 60 V beta and 13 J beta primers. TCRdb's copy holds only in-frame clones and misses some; the assay was immunoSEQ multiplex PCR. The sample records approximately 64,000 clones, 82% being singletons. The data belong to a study of glioma-infiltrating T cells after dendritic cell vaccination. Turning to the study itself: Autologous tumor lysate was loaded overnight onto monocyte-derived dendritic cells grown less than 8 days with IL-4 and GM-CSF. At biweekly intervals, patients got three intradermal dendritic cell vaccine injections.

The receptor comes from a human donor with glioblastoma. Here the sequenced sample was blood, taken before dendritic cell vaccination.

The CDR3 sequence is CASSKRQGAYEQYF. In DNA, the CDR3 is TGTGCCAGCAGCAAAAGACAGGGAGCCTACGAGCAGTACTTC. The V gene is TRBV14, the J gene TRBJ2-7, with 7 nucleotides matching TRBD1. With V trimmed by 5 bases and J by 2 bases, 6 bases remained unmatched. Germline loops: CDR1 SGHDN, CDR2 FVKESK. The CDR3 runs to 14 residues.